The clone carrying this T cell receptor beta chain has a count of ten or more. Its antigen is not known. This specimen comes from a study of blood T cells in healthy people across ages. Study findings and constraints: Age brought a roughly linear fall in TCR beta diversity measured per million T cells.

Germline CDR1 and CDR2: MNHNY and SVGAGI (reference sequence). There are 13 residues in the CDR3. Trimming removed 6 bases from V and 4 bases from J, with 12 bases in between. Aged roughly 6 to 100, donors were systemically healthy Caucasians from Russia. A minimum of 6 micrograms of total RNA was extracted per sample. Through a sample-barcoded 5' primer and a J-beta primer mix, a second PCR was run for roughly 6 to 11 cycles. A template-switch adaptor with 12 random nucleotides tagged each cDNA molecule. In TCRdb, the 5' RACE reads were re-called with MiXCR into one record per CDR3 protein. In the table there are 600,000 or so distinct CDR3 sequences, about 45% of which are singletons.

The chain joins TRBV6-6 to TRBJ2-5; perhaps TRBD2 as D (7 bases). The sequence derives from a man aged 80 or over in good health. Sequenced material: blood. CDR3 residues: CASRLGGRETQYF. The CDR3 DNA follows: TGTGCCAGCAGACTGGGGGGGCGAGAGACCCAGTACTTC.